What follows describes a single T cell receptor beta chain. Profiled with immunoSEQ multiplex PCR; TCRdb holds only in-frame clones, not every one. The data show 200,000 to 300,000 clones, 75% to 85% seen once. The data were obtained in a study of blood T cell repertoires in COVID-19. About the research overall: Collection of acute and convalescent COVID-19 samples took place in the United States, Italy and Spain. T cells, B-cell-depleted T cells, or PBMCs supplied cDNA or gDNA.

In germline, CDR1 is WSHSY, CDR2 SAAADI. The CDR3 contains 15 residues. Deletions cut 3 bases from V and 10 bases from J, with 16 bases between. The V call is TRBV10-2, the J call TRBJ1-6; TRBD1 might be the D (6 bases). Material for sequencing was peripheral blood. The source of this sequence is a human donor in a cohort sampled during active COVID-19. The CDR3 loop reads CASSEGGTGWSPLHF. The CDR3 bases are TGCGCCAGCAGTGAAGGTGGAACAGGGTGGTCACCCCTCCACTTT.